Below are 16 T cell receptor beta chains sequenced from a single sample in a study of CD8+CD57+ T cells in acquired aplastic anemia (dated by TCRdb to 2017 to 2018). The listed sequencing device is Illumina HiSeq 2000. Genomic DNA served as template for TCR beta VDJ combination and CDR3 sequence profiling. TCRdb applied fastp at Q25 and MiXCR to the public reads, then kept only in-frame beta chains. Identical CDR3 protein sequences are pooled into one entry, listed with their most common genes and DNA. The sample data list hundreds of thousands of distinct CDR3 sequences, and 65% to 80% of these were observed just once. The ten largest clonotypes hold 3.5% to 4.5% of the sample. Material: sorted CD4+, CD8+, or CD8+CD57+ T cells (not recorded which) from PBMCs. The receptors were gathered from a human donor in good health, serving as a control.

Turning to this clonotype: The junction shows a germline mismatch at one end, possibly a read error. In nucleotides, the CDR3 is TGTGCCAGCAGTAAATCCGGGACAGGGGAGACCCAGAACTTC. It specifies CASSKSGTGETQNF. The chain is built from TRBV7-7 and TRBJ2-5, with TRBD1 matching over 10 bases. CDR1 is SSHAT, CDR2 FNYEAQ, per germline (reference sequence). CDR3 size: 14 residues.

With respect to this clonotype: An end of the junction differs from the germline gene, which may be a read error. The CDR3: CASSQTGGNENLFF. The CDR3 DNA reads as TGTGCCAGCAGCCAGACAGGGGGTAATGAAAATCTGTTTTTT. The chain uses TRBV7-2 and TRBJ1-4; 9 bases line up with TRBD1. This CDR3 comprises 14 residues. Germline V gene data show CDR1 as SGHTA and CDR2 as FQGNSA.

Remarks on this clonotype: Without the conserved terminal phenylalanine or tryptophan, this CDR3 likely stems from a read error. It is unclear where the CDR3 begins or ends on the DNA, so no DNA is shown, and the CDR3 is as TCRdb lists it. The J gene is TRBJ1-6, the V gene TRBV2. Ends included, the CDR3 has 12 residues. Germline V gene lookup returns CDR1 SNHLY and CDR2 FYNNEI. The CDR3 region is CASSEEHSRLRV.

The chain has TRBV2 and TRBJ2-5, with D possibly being TRBD2 (6 bases). The CDR3 consists of 15 residues. Looked up from germline, CDR1 is SNHLY and CDR2 is FYNNEI. Trimming took 5 bases from V and 7 from J, leaving 20 bases between them. The CDR3 loop reads CASSYSSPSEGTQYF. CDR3 in DNA: TGTGCCAGCAGTTACTCGTCCCCGTCGGAGGGGACCCAGTACTTC. Combining the CDR3 with reference TRBV2 and TRBJ2-5 gives the whole variable domain EPEVTQTPSHQVTQMGQEVILRCVPISNHLYFYWYRQILGQKVEFLVSFYNNEISEKSEIFDDQFSVERPDGSNFTLKIRSTKLEDSAMYFCASSYSSPSEGTQYFGPGTRLLVL.

Note on this clonotype: Germline and junction disagree at one end, which may indicate a read error. The chain uses TRBV11-2 and TRBJ1-6; D call uncertain. The CDR3 is 15 amino acids. CDR1 is SGHAT, CDR2 FQNNGV, per germline. CDR3 sequence: CPSSQDPLPGSPLHF. The CDR3 nucleotides are TGTCCCAGCAGCCAAGACCCCTTGCCGGGGTCACCCCTCCACTTT.

Worth noting for this clonotype: Sequence at one end of the junction differs from germline and may be a read error. The V gene is TRBV7-2, the J gene TRBJ1-1; D is unclear. Germline assignment: CDR1 SGHTA and CDR2 FQGNSA. The CDR3 is made up of 14 amino acids. This chain's CDR3 is CASSLTVPNTETFF. The CDR3 DNA is TGTGCCAGCAGCTTAACGGTGCCCAACACTGAAACTTTCTTT.

A note on this clonotype: One end of the junction is discordant with germline, which a read error may explain. The V gene is TRBV7-3, the J gene TRBJ1-2; D gene uncertain. Germline V gene sequence: CDR1 SGHTA, CDR2 FQGTGA. The length of the CDR3 is 14 residues. CDR3 nucleotide sequence: TGCGCCAGCAGCTTGGAGGCGTGGAACAATGGCTATTCCTTC. Amino acid sequence: CASSLEAWNNGYSF.

This clonotype has at least ten counts. The chain carries TRBV12-3 or TRBV12-4 and TRBJ2-5, with D possibly TRBD1 on 5 matching bases. Trimming shortened V by 3 bases and J by 1 base, and 12 bases separated the two germline ends. The CDR3 runs to 15 residues. The CDR3 DNA sequence: TGTGCCAGCAGTTTTGGGGCGCTGGTCCAAGAGACCCAGTACTTC. Its protein product is CASSFGALVQETQYF.

V gene TRBV7-9 combines with J gene TRBJ1-1; D remains unclear. The CDR3 has 13 amino acids. V lost 0 bases and J lost 6, with 8 bases in between. The germline CDR1 and CDR2 sequences are SEHNR and FQNEAQ (reference sequence). CDR3 in amino acids: CASSLARDSEAFF. The CDR3 nucleotides read TGTGCCAGCAGCTTAGCGCGTGACTCTGAAGCTTTCTTT. Supplemented by reference TRBV7-9 and TRBJ1-1, the full variable domain reads DTGVSQNPRHKITKRGQNVTFRCDPISEHNRLYWYRQTLGQGPEFLTYFQNEAQLEKSRLLSDRFSAERPKGSFSTLEIQRTEQGDSAMYLCASSLARDSEAFFGQGTRLTVV.

Note on this clonotype: Because the CDR3's place on the DNA is in doubt, the DNA is left out and the CDR3 is given as listed by TCRdb. This chain joins TRBV20-1 and TRBJ1-5. The CDR3 is made up of 14 amino acids, end residues included. Germline V CDR1 and CDR2: DFQATT, SNEGSKA (reference sequence). The CDR3: CSASPLHFGKPQHF.

As concerns this clonotype: A read error may account for a junction end that differs from germline. The chain joins TRBV6-2 or TRBV6-3 to TRBJ2-7; the match to TRBD1 covers 8 bases. The CDR3 spans 12 residues. Germline-derived CDR1 and CDR2 are MNHEY and SVGEGT. In DNA form, the CDR3 reads TGTGCCAGCAGTCGGACAGGGTACGAGCGGTACTTC. This sequence encodes CASSRTGYERYF.

Regarding this clonotype: The junction departs from germline at one end; a sequencing error may be responsible. The chain uses TRBV2 and TRBJ2-3; D uncertain. Germline values: CDR1 SNHLY, CDR2 FYNNEI. The CDR3 is 15 amino acids. The CDR3 nucleotides are TGTGCCAGCAGTCCTGGCCCCTGGAGCAAAGATACCCAGTATTTT. It is translated as CASSPGPWSKDTQYF.

About this clonotype: An end of the junction differs from the germline gene, which may be a read error. This chain connects TRBV7-2 to TRBJ2-2, with a possible D match to TRBD1 (6 bases). The CDR3 covers 15 residues. The germline V gene has CDR1 SGHTA and CDR2 FQGNSA. Written as DNA, the CDR3 is TGTGCCACCAGCAGACGCAGGGGAGTCACCGGGGAGTTGTTTTTT. Its translation: CATSRRRGVTGELFF. The full variable domain, its missing parts supplied by reference TRBV7-2 and TRBJ2-2, is GAGVSQSPSNKVTEKGKDVELRCDPISGHTALYWYRQSLGQGLEFLIYFQGNSAPDKSGLPSDRFSAERTGGSVSTLTIQRTQQEDSAVYLCATSRRRGVTGELFFGEGSRLTVL.

Ten or more counts support this clonotype. The chain is built from TRBV20-1 and TRBJ1-1; D perhaps matches TRBD1 (5 bases). Between the trimmed V and J ends, which lost 2 bases and 6 bases, there was a span of 10 bases. This CDR3 is 12 amino acids long. The germline V gene has CDR1 DFQATT and CDR2 SNEGSKA (reference sequence). The CDR3 reads CSARKGTSEAFF. CDR3 sequence (DNA): TGCAGTGCTAGAAAGGGGACGTCTGAAGCTTTCTTT.

This clonotype came up many times. V is TRBV14 and J is TRBJ1-6; D may be TRBD1 (6 bases). CDR1 is SGHDN and CDR2 is FVKESK in the germline V gene. V was clipped by 0 bases and J by 7 bases, with 10 bases between them. The CDR3 length is 15 residues. The DNA for the CDR3 is TGTGCCAGCAGCCAAGAGGGGGCGGCGAATTCACCCCTCCACTTT. It is translated as CASSQEGAANSPLHF.

This clonotype came up once. The gene calls are TRBV12-3 or TRBV12-4 and TRBJ2-5, with a possible D match to TRBD1 (6 bases). This CDR3 contains 18 residues. The V gene lost 4 bases and the J gene lost 1 base, with 22 bases spanning the gap. Here the CDR3 reads CASSSSLTGLVGQETQYF. The DNA of the CDR3 is TGTGCCAGCAGTTCCTCCCTTACAGGGCTGGTGGGCCAAGAGACCCAGTACTTC.